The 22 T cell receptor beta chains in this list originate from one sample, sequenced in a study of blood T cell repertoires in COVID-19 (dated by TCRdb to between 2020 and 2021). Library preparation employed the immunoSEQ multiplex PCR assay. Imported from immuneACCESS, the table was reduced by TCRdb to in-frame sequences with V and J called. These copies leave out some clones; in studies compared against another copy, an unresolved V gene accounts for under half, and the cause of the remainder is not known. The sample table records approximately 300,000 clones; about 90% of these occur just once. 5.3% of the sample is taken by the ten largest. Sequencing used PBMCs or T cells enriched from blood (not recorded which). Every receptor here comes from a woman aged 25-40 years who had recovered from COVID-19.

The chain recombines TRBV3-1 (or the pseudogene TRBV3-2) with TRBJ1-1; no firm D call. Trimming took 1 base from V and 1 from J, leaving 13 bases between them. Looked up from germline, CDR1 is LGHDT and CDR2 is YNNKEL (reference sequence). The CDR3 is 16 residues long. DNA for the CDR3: TGTGCCAGCAGCCAAGCATATAAACAGCCGAACACTGAAGCTTTCTTT. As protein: CASSQAYKQPNTEAFF.

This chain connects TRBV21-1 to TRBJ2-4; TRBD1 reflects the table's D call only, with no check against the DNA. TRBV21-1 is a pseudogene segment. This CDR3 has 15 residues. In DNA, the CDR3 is TGTGCCAGCAGGGAACCGGGACAGGGGAAAGACATTCAGTACTTC. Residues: CASREPGQGKDIQYF.

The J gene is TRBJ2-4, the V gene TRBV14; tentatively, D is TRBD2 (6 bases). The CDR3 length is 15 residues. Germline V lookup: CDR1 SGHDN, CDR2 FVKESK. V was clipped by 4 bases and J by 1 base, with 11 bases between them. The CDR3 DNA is TGTGCCAGCAGCCCGGCGGGATTTGCCAAAAACATTCAGTACTTC. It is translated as CASSPAGFAKNIQYF.

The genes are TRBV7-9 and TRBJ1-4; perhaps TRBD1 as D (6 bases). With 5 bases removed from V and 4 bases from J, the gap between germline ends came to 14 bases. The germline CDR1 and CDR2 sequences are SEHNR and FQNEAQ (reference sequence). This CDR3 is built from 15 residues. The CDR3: CASSDSTGHNEKLFF. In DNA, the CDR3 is TGTGCCAGCAGCGATTCGACGGGACATAATGAAAAACTGTTTTTT.

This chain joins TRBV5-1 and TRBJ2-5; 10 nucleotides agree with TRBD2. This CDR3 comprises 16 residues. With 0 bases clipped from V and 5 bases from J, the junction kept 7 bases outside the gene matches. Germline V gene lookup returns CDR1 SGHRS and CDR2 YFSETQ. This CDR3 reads CASSLAPLLAGETQYF. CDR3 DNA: TGCGCCAGCAGCTTGGCCCCACTACTAGCGGGGGAGACCCAGTACTTC.

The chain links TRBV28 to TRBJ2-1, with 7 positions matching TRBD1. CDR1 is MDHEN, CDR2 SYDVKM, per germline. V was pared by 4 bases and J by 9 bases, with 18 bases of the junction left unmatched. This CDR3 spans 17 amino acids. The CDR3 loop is CASSSGQARFYNAEQFF. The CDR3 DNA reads TGTGCCAGCAGTTCCGGACAGGCTCGATTCTACAATGCTGAGCAGTTCTTC. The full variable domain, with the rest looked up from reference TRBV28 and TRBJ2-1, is DVKVTQSSRYLVKRTGEKVFLECVQDMDHENMFWYRQDPGLGLRLIYFSYDVKMKEKGDIPEGYSVSREKKERFSLILESASTNQTSMYLCASSSGQARFYNAEQFFGPGTRLTVL.

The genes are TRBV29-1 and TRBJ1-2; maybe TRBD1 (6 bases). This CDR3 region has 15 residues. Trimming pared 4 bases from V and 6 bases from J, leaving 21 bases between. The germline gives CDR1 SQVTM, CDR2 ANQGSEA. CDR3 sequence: CSVVVGQGNVDGYTF. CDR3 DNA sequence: TGCAGCGTTGTGGTTGGGCAGGGGAATGTCGATGGCTACACCTTC. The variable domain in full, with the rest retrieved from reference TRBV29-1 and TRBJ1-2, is SAVISQKPSRDICQRGTSLTIQCQVDSQVTMMFWYRQQPGQSLTLIATANQGSEATYESGFVIDKFPISRPNLTFSTLTVSNMSPEDSSIYLCSVVVGQGNVDGYTFGSGTRLTVV.

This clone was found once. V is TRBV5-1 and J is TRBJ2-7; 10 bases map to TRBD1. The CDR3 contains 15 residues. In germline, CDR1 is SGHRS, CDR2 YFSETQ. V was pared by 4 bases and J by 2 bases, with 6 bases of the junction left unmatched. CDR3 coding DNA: TGCGCCAGCAGCCGCGGGACAGGGGATCCCTACGAGCAGTACTTC. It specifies CASSRGTGDPYEQYF.

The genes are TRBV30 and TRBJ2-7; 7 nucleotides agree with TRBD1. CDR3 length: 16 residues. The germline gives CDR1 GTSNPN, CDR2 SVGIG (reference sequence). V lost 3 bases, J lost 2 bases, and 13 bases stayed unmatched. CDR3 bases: TGTGCCTGGAGAGTCTACTTTGGACAGGCAGCCTACGAGCAGTACTTC. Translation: CAWRVYFGQAAYEQYF.

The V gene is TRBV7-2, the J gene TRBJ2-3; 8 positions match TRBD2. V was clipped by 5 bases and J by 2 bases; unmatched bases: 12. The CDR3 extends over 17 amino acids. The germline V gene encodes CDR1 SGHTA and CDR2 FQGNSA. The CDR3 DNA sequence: TGTGCCAGCAGCCCGACGGGTTGGCGGGGGGACACAGATACGCAGTATTTT. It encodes CASSPTGWRGDTDTQYF.

The CDR3 coding sequence is TGTGCCAGTACCTCCCTGACAGGCGTGACTGAAGCTTTCTTT. Protein sequence: CASTSLTGVTEAFF. The rearrangement links TRBV2 to TRBJ1-1; D is possibly TRBD1 (6 bases). The germline V gene encodes CDR1 SNHLY and CDR2 FYNNEI. This CDR3 is 14 amino acids long. The V end lost 9 bases, the J end lost 5 bases, and 19 bases lay between the germline ends.

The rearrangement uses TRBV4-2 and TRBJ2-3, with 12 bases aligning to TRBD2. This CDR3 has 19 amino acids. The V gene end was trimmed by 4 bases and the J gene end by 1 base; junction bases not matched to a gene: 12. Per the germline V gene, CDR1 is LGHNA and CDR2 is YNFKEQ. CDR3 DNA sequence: TGTGCCAGCAGCCGAACCGCGGCTAGCGGGGGGGCGCGCACAGATACGCAGTATTTT. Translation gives CASSRTAASGGARTDTQYF.

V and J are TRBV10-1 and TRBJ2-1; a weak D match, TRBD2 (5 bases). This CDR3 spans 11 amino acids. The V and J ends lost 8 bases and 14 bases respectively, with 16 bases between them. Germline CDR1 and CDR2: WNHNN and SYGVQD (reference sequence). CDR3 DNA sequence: TGCGCCAGCTCCATCTCCGGGGTGAAGTTCTTC. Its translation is CASSISGVKFF.

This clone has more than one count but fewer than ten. CDR3 loop: CATSRVQTVGRDGYTF. The CDR3 DNA sequence: TGTGCCACCAGCAGAGTCCAGACGGTGGGGAGGGATGGCTACACCTTC. V usage is TRBV15 and J usage is TRBJ1-2; unclear D gene. The ends were cut back, 1 base at V and 6 bases at J, with 18 bases in the middle. Germline CDR1 is LNHNV and CDR2 is YYDKDF (reference sequence). This CDR3 is 16 amino acids long.

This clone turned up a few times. This chain's CDR3 is CASSLGTGWSNEQFF. The DNA for the CDR3 is TGTGCCAGCAGCCTGGGGACAGGCTGGAGCAATGAGCAGTTCTTC. V and J are TRBV7-9 and TRBJ2-1; 8 bases line up with TRBD1. Per germline, CDR1 SEHNR and CDR2 FQNEAQ (reference sequence). J gave up 6 bases and V 5 bases, and 9 bases lay outside the gene matches. The CDR3 spans 15 residues.

The CDR3 sequence is CASSSGTTNEKLFF. The CDR3 DNA sequence: TGTGCCAGCAGCTCAGGAACAACTAATGAAAAACTGTTTTTT. The rearrangement uses TRBV7-2 and TRBJ1-4; the D is unclear. The V end was cut by 4 bases, the J end by 0 bases, with 6 bases between. CDR3 length equals 14 residues. The germline V gene encodes CDR1 SGHTA and CDR2 FQGNSA.

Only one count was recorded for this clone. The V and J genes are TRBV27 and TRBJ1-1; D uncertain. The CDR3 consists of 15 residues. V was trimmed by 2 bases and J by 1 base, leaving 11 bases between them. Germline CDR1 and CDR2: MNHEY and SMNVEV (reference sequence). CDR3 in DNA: TGTGCCAGCAGTTTAGACGGCGGCCAGAACACTGAAGCTTTCTTT. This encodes CASSLDGGQNTEAFF.

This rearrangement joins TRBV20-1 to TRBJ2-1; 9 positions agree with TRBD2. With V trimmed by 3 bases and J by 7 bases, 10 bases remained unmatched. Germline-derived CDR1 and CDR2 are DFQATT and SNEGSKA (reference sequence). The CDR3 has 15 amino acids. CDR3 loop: CSASKAAGGRNEQFF. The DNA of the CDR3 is TGCAGTGCTAGTAAGGCTGCGGGGGGGAGGAATGAGCAGTTCTTC.

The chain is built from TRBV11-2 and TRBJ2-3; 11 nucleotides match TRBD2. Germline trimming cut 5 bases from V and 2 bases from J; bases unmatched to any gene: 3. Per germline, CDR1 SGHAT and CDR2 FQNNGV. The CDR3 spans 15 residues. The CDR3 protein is CASSSSGGATDTQYF. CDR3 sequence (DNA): TGTGCCAGCAGCAGTAGCGGGGGGGCCACAGATACGCAGTATTTT.

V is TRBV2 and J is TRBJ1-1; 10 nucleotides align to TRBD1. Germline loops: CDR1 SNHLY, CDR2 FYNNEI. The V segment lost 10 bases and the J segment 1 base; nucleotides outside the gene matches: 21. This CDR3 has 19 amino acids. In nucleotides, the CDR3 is TGTGCCACACCTTTGCTGAGGACCGGGACAGGGGCGACGAACACTGAAGCTTTCTTT. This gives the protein CATPLLRTGTGATNTEAFF.

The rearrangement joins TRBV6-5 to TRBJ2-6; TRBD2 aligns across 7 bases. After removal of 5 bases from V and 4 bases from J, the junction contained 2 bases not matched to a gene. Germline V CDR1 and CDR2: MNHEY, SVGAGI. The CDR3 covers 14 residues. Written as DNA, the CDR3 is TGTGCCAGCAGTAGCGGGGTGGGGGCCAACGTCCTGACTTTC. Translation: CASSSGVGANVLTF.

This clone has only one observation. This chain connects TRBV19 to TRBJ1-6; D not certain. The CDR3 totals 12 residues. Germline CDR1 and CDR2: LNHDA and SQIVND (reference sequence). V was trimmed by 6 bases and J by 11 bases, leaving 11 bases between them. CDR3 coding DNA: TGTGCCAGTAGCAGCAACAGTGCACCCCTCCACTTT. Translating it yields CASSSNSAPLHF.